This T cell receptor (beta chain) was recovered during a study of CD8 T cells in ankylosing spondylitis. Turning to this clonotype: The antigen remains undetermined.

Whole-study findings and limits: Within peripheral blood, clones linked to disease were CD8+ and relatively rare.

Making use of molecular barcodes, quantitative 5'-RACE generated TCR beta libraries. Each CDR3 protein gets one entry after TCRdb re-called the 5' RACE reads with MiXCR. The sample consists of about 130,000 distinct CDR3 sequences, around 9.3% of them appearing once. Sequenced sample: blood, either unsorted or a sorted T cell fraction (not recorded which). This sequence was found in a male donor with ankylosing spondylitis or in good health (not recorded which).

Written as DNA, the CDR3 is TGTGCCAGCAGCTTTGGCGGGACGAACACCGGGGAGCTGTTTTTT. It translates to CASSFGGTNTGELFF. The chain is built from TRBV5-6 and TRBJ2-2; possibly TRBD2 for D (6 bases). CDR1 and CDR2 (germline): SGHDT, YYEEEE. The CDR3 has 15 residues. V dropped 2 bases and J dropped 0 bases, with 8 bases sitting between them.